A single sample gave rise to the 6 T cell receptor beta chains below, sequenced in a study of Graves' ophthalmopathy and Graves' hyperthyroidism. Amplified TCR beta CDR3 regions were obtained using RNA transcripts as template. Amplification began with first-round RT-PCR using HTBI primers, then second-round multiplex PCR was performed. MiXCR was run by TCRdb on the multiplex PCR reads, yielding one entry per CDR3 protein. The repertoire has about 230,000 distinct CDR3 sequences, less than 55% of them found once; the top ten carry over 40%. Sequenced sample: peripheral blood. The source is an adult man with Graves' ophthalmopathy.

This clonotype was detected a few times. The chain joins TRBV7-3 to TRBJ1-2; possibly TRBD1 for D (6 bases). With 2 bases removed from V and 6 bases from J, the gap between germline ends came to 13 bases. The CDR3 runs to 14 residues. CDR1 is SGHTA and CDR2 is FQGTGA in the germline V gene. The CDR3 nucleotides read TGTGCCAGCAGCTTACAGAAGGGGGGGCATGGCTACACCTTC. It translates to CASSLQKGGHGYTF.

This clonotype was found a few times. The genes are TRBV14 and TRBJ1-2; weak D call: TRBD1 (5 bases). The CDR3 length is 15 residues. Trimming took off 4 bases at V and 4 bases at J, with 16 bases between the two ends. Germline V gives CDR1 SGHDN, CDR2 FVKESK. Written as DNA, the CDR3 is TGTGCCAGCAGCCCCCGGGACCGCACACCCTATGGCTACACCTTC. It translates to CASSPRDRTPYGYTF.

Ten or more counts support this clonotype. For the CDR3, the DNA is TGTGCCAGCCTGCCAAACCCGGGGACCGATAATTCACCCCTCCACTTT. Protein product: CASLPNPGTDNSPLHF. V is TRBV6-1 and J is TRBJ1-6; the D gene is possibly TRBD1 (5 bases). Trimming took 8 bases from V and 5 from J, leaving 19 bases between them. The CDR3 length is 16 residues. The germline CDR1 and CDR2 sequences are MNHNS and SASEGT.

This clonotype was recorded a few times. V and J are TRBV7-9 and TRBJ1-1; 8 positions agree with TRBD1. V was pared by 4 bases and J by 2 bases, with 6 bases of the junction left unmatched. The CDR3 runs to 15 residues. Germline-derived CDR1 and CDR2 are SEHNR and FQNEAQ (reference sequence). This CDR3 reads CASSSGQGLNTEAFF. The CDR3 DNA follows: TGTGCCAGCAGCTCTGGACAGGGCCTCAACACTGAAGCTTTCTTT.

This clonotype was recorded at least ten times. The chain uses TRBV7-2 and TRBJ1-6; 7 nucleotides line up with TRBD1. Trimming cost V 0 bases and J 10 bases; bases outside gene matches: 9. The CDR3 is 16 residues long. The germline V gene has CDR1 SGHTA and CDR2 FQGNSA. In DNA, the CDR3 is TGTGCCAGCAGCTTAGCGGGCCAGGGGGGTAAATCACCCCTCCACTTT. This encodes CASSLAGQGGKSPLHF.

The chain employs TRBV29-1 and TRBJ1-2, with 7 bases lining up with TRBD1. The germline V gene encodes CDR1 SQVTM and CDR2 ANQGSEA. V gave up 8 bases and J gave up 8 bases; unmatched junction bases: 5. This CDR3 spans 10 amino acids. The CDR3 loop is CSLTGTGYTF. DNA for the CDR3: TGCAGCTTGACAGGGACGGGCTACACCTTC.